This T cell receptor (beta chain) was identified during a study of cytomegalovirus exposure and HLA in healthy donors. Profiling relied on immunoSEQ multiplex PCR, and the TCRdb table lists in-frame clones only, not all of them. This table has 150,000 to 200,000 clones, more than 80% appearing once. Study results and limitations: Both high specificity and high sensitivity reportedly marked the classifier's diagnosis of cytomegalovirus status.

About this clone itself: Antigen unknown.

The sample taken for sequencing was PBMCs. The receptor was derived from a man aged 18-30 years in good health and CMV-seropositive.

This CDR3 reads CASSSGTVPYEQYF. DNA of the CDR3: TGTGCCAGCAGTTCCGGGACAGTTCCCTACGAGCAGTACTTC. V gene TRBV28 combines with J gene TRBJ2-7, with 7 bases aligning to TRBD1. The junction had 5 bases not matched to a gene; V was cut back by 4 bases and J by 2 bases. Germline V gene lookup returns CDR1 MDHEN and CDR2 SYDVKM. This CDR3 is built from 14 residues.